These 10 T cell receptor beta chains came from one sample sequenced in a study of cytomegalovirus exposure and HLA in healthy donors. Vbeta (60) and Jbeta (13) primers were used in the PCR. Sequencing was performed with immunoSEQ multiplex PCR; in TCRdb, only in-frame clones are kept and a portion is missing. The sample has 170,000 or so clones, about 69% seen once. Sequences were obtained from PBMCs. The receptor set was obtained from a male donor in good health and CMV-seronegative.

The rearrangement links TRBV6-6 to TRBJ2-5, with 7 bases matching TRBD1. Per the germline V gene, CDR1 is MNHNY and CDR2 is SVGAGI (reference sequence). The CDR3 contains 13 residues. Losses at the gene ends were 5 bases for V and 4 bases for J; bases not matched to a gene: 4. CDR3 amino acids: CASSPGTAETQYF. Here the CDR3 DNA reads TGTGCCAGCAGTCCCGGGACAGCAGAGACCCAGTACTTC.

The V call is TRBV5-8, the J call TRBJ2-3; D might be TRBD2 (6 bases). Germline V gene sequence: CDR1 SGHTS, CDR2 YDEGEE. V gave up 2 bases and J gave up 7 bases, with 26 bases separating them. This CDR3 is 18 amino acids long. CDR3 sequence: CASSFPSLEGLTYHTQYF. CDR3 bases: TGTGCCAGCAGCTTCCCTTCCCTTGAGGGACTCACATACCATACGCAGTATTTT.

This clone was counted only a few times. The V and J genes are TRBV6-6 and TRBJ1-6, with D possibly being TRBD1 (5 bases). The CDR3 runs 14 residues. The V end lost 2 bases, the J end lost 10 bases, and 12 bases lay between the germline ends. Per the germline V gene, CDR1 is MNHNY and CDR2 is SVGAGI (reference sequence). CDR3 protein: CASSYQGRESPLHF. DNA for the CDR3: TGTGCCAGCAGTTACCAGGGAAGGGAATCACCCCTCCACTTT.

This clone is medium-sized in the sample. V and J are TRBV10-3 and TRBJ2-1; the D is unclear. The CDR3 loop spans 15 amino acids. V lost 5 bases and J lost 7, with 18 bases in between. Germline values: CDR1 ENHRY, CDR2 SYGVKD. CDR3 DNA: TGTGCCATCAGTTCCGGCCGTGTCGCGGAGAATGAGCAGTTCTTC. Its translation is CAISSGRVAENEQFF.

The chain recombines TRBV30 with TRBJ1-1, with a tentative D call TRBD1 (6 bases). Germline lookup yields CDR1 GTSNPN and CDR2 SVGIG (reference sequence). The CDR3 length is 15 residues. Trimming stripped 0 bases from V and 0 bases from J, with 11 bases between. CDR3 in amino acids: CAWSVGQGLNTEAFF. The CDR3 nucleotides are TGTGCCTGGAGTGTAGGGCAGGGGTTGAACACTGAAGCTTTCTTT.

V usage is TRBV18 and J usage is TRBJ1-6; possible D gene TRBD1, 6 bases. Germline V gene lookup returns CDR1 KGHSH and CDR2 LQKENI. The CDR3 covers 15 residues. Deletions cut 3 bases from V and 8 bases from J, with 14 bases between. The DNA of the CDR3 is TGTGCCAGCTCACCTAGGCAGGGGTTGGATTCACCCCTCCACTTT. Encoded protein: CASSPRQGLDSPLHF. The full variable domain, its missing parts supplied by reference TRBV18 and TRBJ1-6, is NAGVMQNPRHLVRRRGQEARLRCSPMKGHSHVYWYRQLPEEGLKFMVYLQKENIIDESGMPKERFSAEFPKEGPSILRIQQVVRGDSAAYFCASSPRQGLDSPLHFGNGTRLTVT.

The gene calls are TRBV25-1 and TRBJ1-2, with 8 bases identical to TRBD1. Germline lookup yields CDR1 MGHDK and CDR2 SYGVNS. V lost 8 bases and J lost 8; bases outside the gene matches: 16. The CDR3 totals 15 residues. Written as DNA, the CDR3 is TGTGCCAGCCAACCAGGGGGCGATCCTACGGCGGGCTACACCTTC. This gives the protein CASQPGGDPTAGYTF.

The chain has TRBV7-9 and TRBJ1-3; the match to TRBD1 covers 8 bases. Germline V gives CDR1 SEHNR, CDR2 FQNEAQ (reference sequence). The CDR3 is 15 amino acids. J lost 3 bases, V lost 4 bases, and 5 bases had no gene match. This CDR3 reads CASSWTGSVGNTIYF. The DNA for the CDR3 is TGTGCCAGCAGCTGGACAGGGAGCGTTGGAAACACCATATATTTT.

For this clone: Other DNA sequences in this specimen translate into the identical CDR3. The chain links TRBV6-5 to TRBJ2-1, with D tentatively TRBD2 (6 bases). The length of the CDR3 is 15 residues. Germline CDR1 and CDR2: MNHEY and SVGAGI. With 2 bases removed from V and 3 bases from J, the gap between germline ends came to 11 bases. The DNA of the CDR3 is TGTGCCAGCAGTTACGGGGGAGGAATCTACAATGAGCAGTTCTTC. It yields the protein CASSYGGGIYNEQFF.

The V and J genes are TRBV2 and TRBJ1-2; 7 bases agree with TRBD1. This CDR3 has 13 amino acids. Germline CDR1 reads SNHLY; CDR2 reads FYNNEI. V gave up 7 bases and J gave up 4 bases; unmatched junction bases: 6. CDR3 residues: CASIQGGGYGYTF. The CDR3 DNA reads TGTGCCAGCATCCAGGGGGGAGGCTATGGCTACACCTTC.